Presented here are 3 T cell receptor beta chains from one specimen sequenced in a study of CD8+ T cells in alopecia areata. Following RNA extraction, reverse transcription yielded cDNA that acted as the sequencing template. Profiled with immunoSEQ multiplex PCR; TCRdb holds only in-frame clones, not every one. The sample lists fewer than 250,000 clones, over 40% seen once, with 2% to 3% in the top ten. Documented treatment: oral pan-JAK inhibitor, 5-10 mg twice daily. The source was CD4+ T cells sorted from blood, collected around week 37, from a patient treated with tofacitinib. These receptors all come from a human donor with alopecia areata.

The chain uses TRBV2 and TRBJ1-4, with a weak D call TRBD1 (5 bases). Trimming took off 7 bases at V and 7 bases at J, with 10 bases between the two ends. Germline lookup yields CDR1 SNHLY and CDR2 FYNNEI. The CDR3 runs 12 residues. In DNA form, the CDR3 reads TGTGCCAGCATGGGCAGGGCTGAAAAACTGTTTTTT. Its protein product is CASMGRAEKLFF.

The J gene is TRBJ2-6, the V gene TRBV7-2; 8 nucleotides align to TRBD1. This CDR3 spans 18 amino acids. Per the germline V gene, CDR1 is SGHTA and CDR2 is FQGNSA. V shed 1 base, J shed 1 base, and the junction held 6 bases outside the gene matches. CDR3: CASSLGGRGLSGANVLTF. CDR3 nucleotide sequence: TGTGCCAGCAGCTTAGGGGGCAGGGGGCTATCTGGGGCCAACGTCCTGACTTTC.

This CDR3 reads CASSHGQEEFF. Written as DNA, the CDR3 is TGTGCCAGCAGCCATGGACAGGAGGAGTTCTTC. This chain joins TRBV14 and TRBJ2-1; 7 bases fit TRBD1. J was trimmed by 14 bases and V by 3 bases; bases with no gene match: 4. This CDR3 has 11 amino acids. CDR1 is SGHDN, CDR2 FVKESK, per germline.